This T cell receptor beta chain derives from a study of blood T cell repertoires in COVID-19. Looking at the study overall: COVID-19 samples, acute and convalescent, were from the United States, Italy and Spain. PBMCs, B-cell-depleted T cells, or T cells provided the cDNA or gDNA that made up the material.

TCRdb's table, derived via immunoSEQ multiplex PCR, lists solely in-frame clones and lacks some. The sample lists some 200,000 clones, approximately 78% occurring once. Cohort allocation depended upon clinical history that participants reported. The CDR3 extends over 14 amino acids. V lost 4 bases, J lost 2 bases, and 12 bases lay in between. Germline V gene lookup returns CDR1 LNHDA and CDR2 SQIVND (reference sequence). Sequenced material: PBMCs or T cells enriched from blood (not recorded which). The TCR was taken from a man aged 40-50 years who had recovered from COVID-19. This chain uses TRBV19 with TRBJ2-7; TRBD1 is a possible D gene (6 bases). The CDR3 nucleotides read TGTGCCAGTAGTAGGGACACCTTAACCTACGAGCAGTACTTC. It yields the protein CASSRDTLTYEQYF.